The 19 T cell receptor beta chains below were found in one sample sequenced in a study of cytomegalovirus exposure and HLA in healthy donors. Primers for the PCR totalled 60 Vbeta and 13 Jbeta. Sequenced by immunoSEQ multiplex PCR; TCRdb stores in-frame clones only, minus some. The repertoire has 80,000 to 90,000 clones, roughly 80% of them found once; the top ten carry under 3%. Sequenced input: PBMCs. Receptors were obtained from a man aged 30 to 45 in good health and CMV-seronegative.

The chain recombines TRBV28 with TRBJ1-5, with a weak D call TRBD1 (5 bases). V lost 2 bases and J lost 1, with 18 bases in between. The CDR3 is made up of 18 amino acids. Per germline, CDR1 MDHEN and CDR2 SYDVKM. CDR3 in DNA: TGTGCCAGCAGTTTAGATCCGGCGGGGGGGAACAGCAATCAGCCCCAGCATTTT. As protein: CASSLDPAGGNSNQPQHF.

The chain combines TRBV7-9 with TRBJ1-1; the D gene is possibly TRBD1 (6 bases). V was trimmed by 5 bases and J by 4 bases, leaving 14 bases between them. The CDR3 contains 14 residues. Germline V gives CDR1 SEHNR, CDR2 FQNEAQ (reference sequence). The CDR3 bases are TGTGCCAGCAGCCCTAGGGGGGGTGGCACTGAAGCTTTCTTT. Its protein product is CASSPRGGGTEAFF.

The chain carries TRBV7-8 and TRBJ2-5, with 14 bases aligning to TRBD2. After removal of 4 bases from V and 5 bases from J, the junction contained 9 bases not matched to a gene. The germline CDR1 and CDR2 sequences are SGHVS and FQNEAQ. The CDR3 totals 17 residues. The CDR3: CASSSKPGLAGVETQYF. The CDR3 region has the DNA TGTGCCAGCAGCTCAAAACCGGGACTAGCGGGGGTGGAGACCCAGTACTTC.

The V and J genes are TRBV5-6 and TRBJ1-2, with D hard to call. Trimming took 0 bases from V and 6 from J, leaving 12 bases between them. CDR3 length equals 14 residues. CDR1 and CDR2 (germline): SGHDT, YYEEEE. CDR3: CASSLVYSQDGYTF. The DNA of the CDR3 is TGTGCCAGCAGCTTGGTCTACAGTCAGGATGGCTACACCTTC.

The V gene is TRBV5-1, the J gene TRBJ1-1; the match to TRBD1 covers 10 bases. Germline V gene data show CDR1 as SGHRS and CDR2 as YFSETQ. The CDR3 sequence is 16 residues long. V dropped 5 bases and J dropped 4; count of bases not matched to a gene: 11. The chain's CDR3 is CASSNTPGQGITEAFF. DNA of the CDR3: TGCGCCAGCAGTAACACCCCGGGACAGGGGATCACTGAAGCTTTCTTT.

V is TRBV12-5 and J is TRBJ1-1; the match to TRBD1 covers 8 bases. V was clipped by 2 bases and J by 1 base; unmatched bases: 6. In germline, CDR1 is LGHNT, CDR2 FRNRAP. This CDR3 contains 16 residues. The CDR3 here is CASGLLTGGKNTEAFF. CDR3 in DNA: TGTGCTAGTGGTTTGCTCACAGGGGGGAAGAACACTGAAGCTTTCTTT.

The CDR3 DNA reads TGTGCCAGCAGACTTAGGACAGGGAGCTCCTACGAGCAGTACTTC. Protein: CASRLRTGSSYEQYF. V and J are TRBV6-6 and TRBJ2-7; TRBD1 matches at 8 bases. The germline V gene has CDR1 MNHNY and CDR2 SVGAGI (reference sequence). This CDR3 spans 15 amino acids. Trimming took 6 bases from V and 0 from J; bases not matched to a gene: 7.

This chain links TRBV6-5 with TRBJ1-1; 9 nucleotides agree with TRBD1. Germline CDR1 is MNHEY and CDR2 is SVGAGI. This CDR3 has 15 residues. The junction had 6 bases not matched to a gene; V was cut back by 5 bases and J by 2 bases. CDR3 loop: CASSTVGQGNTEAFF. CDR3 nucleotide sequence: TGTGCCAGCAGTACTGTGGGACAGGGAAACACTGAAGCTTTCTTT.

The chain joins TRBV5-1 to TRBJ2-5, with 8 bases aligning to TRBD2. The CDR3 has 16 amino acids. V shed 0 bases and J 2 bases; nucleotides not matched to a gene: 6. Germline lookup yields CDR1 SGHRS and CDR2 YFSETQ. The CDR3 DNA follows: TGCGCCAGCAGCTTGGTTGCCCAGCGGGGGCAAGAGACCCAGTACTTC. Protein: CASSLVAQRGQETQYF.

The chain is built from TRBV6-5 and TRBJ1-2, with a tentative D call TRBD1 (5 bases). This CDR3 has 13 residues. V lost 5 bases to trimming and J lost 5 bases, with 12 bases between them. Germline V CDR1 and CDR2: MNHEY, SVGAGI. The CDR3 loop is CASSGAASYGYTF. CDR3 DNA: TGTGCCAGCAGTGGGGCGGCGTCGTATGGCTACACCTTC.

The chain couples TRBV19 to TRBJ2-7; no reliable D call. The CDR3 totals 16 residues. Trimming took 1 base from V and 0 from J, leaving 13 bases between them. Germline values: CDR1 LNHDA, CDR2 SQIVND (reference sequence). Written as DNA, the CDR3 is TGTGCCAGTAGTATAGCAGGCACCTTTAGCTCCTACGAGCAGTACTTC. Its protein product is CASSIAGTFSSYEQYF.

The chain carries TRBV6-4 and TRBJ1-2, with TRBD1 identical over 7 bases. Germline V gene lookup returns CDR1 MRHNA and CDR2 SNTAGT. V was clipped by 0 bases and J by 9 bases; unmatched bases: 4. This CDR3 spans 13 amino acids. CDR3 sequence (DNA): TGTGCCAGCAGTGACTCGAGGGACAGCAGCTACACCTTC. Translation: CASSDSRDSSYTF.

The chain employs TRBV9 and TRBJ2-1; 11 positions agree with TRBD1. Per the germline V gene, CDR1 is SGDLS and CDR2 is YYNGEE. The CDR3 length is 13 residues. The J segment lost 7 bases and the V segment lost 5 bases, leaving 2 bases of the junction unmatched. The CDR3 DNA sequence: TGTGCCAGCAGGGGGACAGGGGGAAATGAGCAGTTCTTC. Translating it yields CASRGTGGNEQFF.

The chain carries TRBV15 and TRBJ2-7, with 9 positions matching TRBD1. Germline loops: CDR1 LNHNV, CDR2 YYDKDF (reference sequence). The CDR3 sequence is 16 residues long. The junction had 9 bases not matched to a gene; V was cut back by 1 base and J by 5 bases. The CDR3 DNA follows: TGTGCCACCAGCAGAGTAGCGACAGGGGGTGTCCACGAGCAGTACTTC. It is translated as CATSRVATGGVHEQYF.

Here the CDR3 DNA reads TGCGCCAGCAGCTTGTACGGGGGGAGGGACGAGCAGTACTTC. Translating it yields CASSLYGGRDEQYF. This chain joins TRBV5-1 and TRBJ2-7; 7 bases agree with TRBD2. This CDR3 has 14 residues. V shed 1 base and J 5 bases; nucleotides not matched to a gene: 6. CDR1 is SGHRS, CDR2 YFSETQ, per germline.

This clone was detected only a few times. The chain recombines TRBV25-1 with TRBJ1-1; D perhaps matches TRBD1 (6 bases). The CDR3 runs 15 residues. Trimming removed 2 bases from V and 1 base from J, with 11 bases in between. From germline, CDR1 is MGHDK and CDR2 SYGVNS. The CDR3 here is CASSEPQGGNTEAFF. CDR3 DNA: TGTGCCAGCAGTGAACCACAGGGTGGGAACACTGAAGCTTTCTTT.

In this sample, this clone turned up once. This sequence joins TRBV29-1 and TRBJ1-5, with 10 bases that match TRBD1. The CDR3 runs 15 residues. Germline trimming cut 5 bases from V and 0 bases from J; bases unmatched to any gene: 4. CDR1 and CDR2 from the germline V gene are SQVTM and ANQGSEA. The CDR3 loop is CSVRGTGDSNQPQHF. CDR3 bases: TGCAGCGTTCGGGGGACAGGGGATAGCAATCAGCCCCAGCATTTT.

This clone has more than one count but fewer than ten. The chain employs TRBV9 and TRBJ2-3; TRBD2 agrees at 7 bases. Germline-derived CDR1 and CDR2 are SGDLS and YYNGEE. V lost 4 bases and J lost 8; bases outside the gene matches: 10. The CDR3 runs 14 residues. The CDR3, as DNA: TGTGCCAGCAGCCCCGTGGGGGGGACGGGTACGCAGTATTTT. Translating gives CASSPVGGTGTQYF.

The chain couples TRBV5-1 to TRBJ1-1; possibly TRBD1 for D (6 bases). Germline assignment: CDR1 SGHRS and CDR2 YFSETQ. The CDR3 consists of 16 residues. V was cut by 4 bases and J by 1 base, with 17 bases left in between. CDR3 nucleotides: TGCGCCAGCAGCATGGAATGGACAGTGGGGAACACTGAAGCTTTCTTT. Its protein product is CASSMEWTVGNTEAFF.